This section outlines one T cell receptor beta chain sequence together with its context. Its matching antigen is unknown. The sample is drawn from a study of T cell responses to AZD1222 COVID-19 vaccine. Whole-study results and caveats: Only a handful of AZD1222 recipients were seropositive at baseline. Females made up more of the donors, who were largely white British, and clonal diversity may have come out too low. Spike-specific TCRs gained breadth and depth after people received two AZD1222 doses.

Measured with immunoSEQ multiplex PCR; TCRdb has only the in-frame clones, and not every one. This table holds 110,000 to 150,000 clones, just over 85% found once. The CDR3 has 16 residues. Germline-derived CDR1 and CDR2 are LNHDA and SQIVND (reference sequence). Trimming shortened V by 6 bases and J by 0 bases, and 14 bases separated the two germline ends. The clonotype was recovered from an adult in good health. The source material was peripheral blood, sampled on day 0 of AZD1222 vaccination. The rearrangement joins TRBV19 to TRBJ2-2; no clear D gene. The CDR3 DNA follows: TGTGCCAGTAGCACCCGTATGGGGACGAACACCGGGGAGCTGTTTTTT. This codes for CASSTRMGTNTGELFF.